This TCR beta chain was profiled in a study of blood T cell repertoires in COVID-19. As processed by the authors: Amplification of reference gene primers was used by the study to estimate nucleated cell counts. The data were produced by immunoSEQ multiplex PCR, yet TCRdb's version contains in-frame clones alone and is incomplete. The D gene and trimming were derived from the DNA, and the V and J assignments and clone size from that table. The sample shows about 360,000 clones, approximately 86% of them seen only once. With V trimmed by 5 bases and J by 8 bases, 3 bases remained unmatched. This CDR3 has 12 residues. Germline CDR1 SQVTM, CDR2 ANQGSEA. This clone has a handful of counts.

The sequence came from an older woman with COVID-19, enrolled during active disease. Sequencing was carried out using peripheral blood. V usage is TRBV29-1 and J usage is TRBJ1-4; TRBD1 matches 9 bases. The CDR3 sequence: CSVKDRGEKLFF. The CDR3 nucleotides are TGCAGCGTTAAGGACAGGGGCGAAAAACTGTTTTTT.